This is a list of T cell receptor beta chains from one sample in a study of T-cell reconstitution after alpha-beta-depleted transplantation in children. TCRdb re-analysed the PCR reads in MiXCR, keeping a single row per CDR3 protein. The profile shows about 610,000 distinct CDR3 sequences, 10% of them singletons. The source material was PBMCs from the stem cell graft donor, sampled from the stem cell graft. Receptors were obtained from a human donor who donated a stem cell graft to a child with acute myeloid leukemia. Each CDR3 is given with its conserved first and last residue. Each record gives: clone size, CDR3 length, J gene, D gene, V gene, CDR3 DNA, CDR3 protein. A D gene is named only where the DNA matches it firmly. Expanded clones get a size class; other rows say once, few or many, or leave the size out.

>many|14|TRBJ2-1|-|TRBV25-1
TGTGCCAGCACCTCCGGGACGCCAGGAAGTGAGCAGTTCTTC
CASTSGTPGSEQFF
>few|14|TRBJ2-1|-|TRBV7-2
TGTGCCAGCAGCCAAAGGCGGGGGCGCGATGAGCAGTTCTTC
CASSQRRGRDEQFF
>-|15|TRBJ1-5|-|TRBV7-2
TGTGCCAGCGTTATGGGGACAAATAGCAATCAGCCCCAGCATTTT
CASVMGTNSNQPQHF
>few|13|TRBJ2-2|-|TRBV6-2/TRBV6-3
TGTGCCAGCACCTCCCTGGTGGCCGGGGAGCTGTTTTTT
CASTSLVAGELFF
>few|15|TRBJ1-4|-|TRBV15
TGTGCCACCAGCAGAGGAGTTACAACTAATGAAAAACTGTTTTTT
CATSRGVTTNEKLFF
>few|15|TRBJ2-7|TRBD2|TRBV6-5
TGTGCCAGCAGTTACCGACTAGCGGAGTTCGACGAGCAGTACTTC
CASSYRLAEFDEQYF
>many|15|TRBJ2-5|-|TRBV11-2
TGTGCCAGCAGCTCTGGGGGGGCTTCGAGGGAGACCCAGTACTTC
CASSSGGASRETQYF
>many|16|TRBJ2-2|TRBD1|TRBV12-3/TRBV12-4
TGTGCCAGCAGCCCGACAGGGCGAACGAACACCGGGGAGCTGTTTTTT
CASSPTGRTNTGELFF
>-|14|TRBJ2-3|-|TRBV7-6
TGTGCCAGCAGCACCCGGGCTTACGGGGATACGCAGTATTTT
CASSTRAYGDTQYF
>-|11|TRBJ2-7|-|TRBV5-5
TGTGCCAGCAGCCTCCTTTACGAGCGGTACTTC
CASSLLYERYF
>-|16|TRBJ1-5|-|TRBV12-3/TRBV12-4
TGTGCCAGCAGTCCTGTGGCAGCCGGATCGTATCAGCCCCAGCATTTT
CASSPVAAGSYQPQHF
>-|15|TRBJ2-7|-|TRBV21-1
TGTGCCAGCAGCGCCCGGGACAGGGAATTCTACGAGCAGTACTTC
CASSARDREFYEQYF
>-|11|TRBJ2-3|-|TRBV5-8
TGTGCCAGCAGCTTCCCAGATACGCAGTATTTT
CASSFPDTQYF
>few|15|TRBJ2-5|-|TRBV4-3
TGCGCCAGCAGCCCACTTGTGAGGGATCAAGAGACCCAGTACTTC
CASSPLVRDQETQYF
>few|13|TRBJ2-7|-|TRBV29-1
TGCAGCGTTGAAGACAGTAACTGGCACGAGCAGTACTTC
CSVEDSNWHEQYF
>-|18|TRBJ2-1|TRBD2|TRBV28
TGTGCCAGCAGTACAAGCGGGGGTCAGACGAGCTCCTACAATGAGCAGTTCTTC
CASSTSGGQTSSYNEQFF
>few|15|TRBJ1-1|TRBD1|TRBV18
TGTGCCAGCTCAACCATCGACAGGGAGAACACTGAAGCTTTCTTT
CASSTIDRENTEAFF